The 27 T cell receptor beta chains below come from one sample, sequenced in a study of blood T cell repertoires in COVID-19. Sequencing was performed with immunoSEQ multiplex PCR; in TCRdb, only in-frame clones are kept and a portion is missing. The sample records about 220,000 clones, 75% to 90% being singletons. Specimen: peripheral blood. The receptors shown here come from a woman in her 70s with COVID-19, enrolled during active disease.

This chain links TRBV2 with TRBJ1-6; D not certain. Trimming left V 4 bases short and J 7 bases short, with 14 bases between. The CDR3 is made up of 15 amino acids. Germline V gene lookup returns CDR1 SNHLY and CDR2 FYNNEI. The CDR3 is CASSANQRVNSPLHF. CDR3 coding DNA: TGTGCCAGCAGTGCTAATCAGAGGGTGAATTCACCCCTCCACTTT.

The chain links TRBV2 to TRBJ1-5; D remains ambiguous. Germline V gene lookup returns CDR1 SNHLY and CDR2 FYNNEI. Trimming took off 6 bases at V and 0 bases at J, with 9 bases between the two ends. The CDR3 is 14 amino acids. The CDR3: CASSRSYSNQPQHF. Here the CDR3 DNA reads TGTGCCAGCAGCAGGTCCTATAGCAATCAGCCCCAGCATTTT.

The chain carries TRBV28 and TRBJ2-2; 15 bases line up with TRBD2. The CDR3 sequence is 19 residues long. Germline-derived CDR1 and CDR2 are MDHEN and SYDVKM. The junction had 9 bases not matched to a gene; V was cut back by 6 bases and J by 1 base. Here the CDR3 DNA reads TGTGCCAGCAGCCATCCGGGACTAGCGGGAGGTGTGAACACCGGGGAGCTGTTTTTT. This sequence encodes CASSHPGLAGGVNTGELFF.

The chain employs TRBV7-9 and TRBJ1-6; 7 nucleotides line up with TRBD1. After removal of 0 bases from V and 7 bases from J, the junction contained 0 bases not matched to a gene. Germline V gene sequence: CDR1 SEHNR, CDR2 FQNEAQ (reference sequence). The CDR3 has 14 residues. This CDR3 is CASSLADRNSPLHF. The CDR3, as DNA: TGTGCCAGCAGCTTAGCGGACAGGAATTCACCCCTCCACTTT.

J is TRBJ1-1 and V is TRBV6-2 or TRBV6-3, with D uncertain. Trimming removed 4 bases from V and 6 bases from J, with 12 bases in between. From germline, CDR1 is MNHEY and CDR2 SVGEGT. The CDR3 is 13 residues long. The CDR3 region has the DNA TGTGCCAGCAGTTTCAACCCGGAGGCTGAAGCTTTCTTT. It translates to CASSFNPEAEAFF.

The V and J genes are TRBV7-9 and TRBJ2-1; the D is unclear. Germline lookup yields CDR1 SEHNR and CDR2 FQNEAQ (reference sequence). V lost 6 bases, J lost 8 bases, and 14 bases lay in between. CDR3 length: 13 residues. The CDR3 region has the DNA TGTGCCAGCAGTTTTCTACGAGGCGATGAGCAGTTCTTC. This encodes CASSFLRGDEQFF.

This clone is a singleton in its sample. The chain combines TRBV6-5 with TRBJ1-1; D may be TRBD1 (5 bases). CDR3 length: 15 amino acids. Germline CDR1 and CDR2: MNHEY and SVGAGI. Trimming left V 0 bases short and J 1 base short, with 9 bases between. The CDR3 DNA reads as TGTGCCAGCAGTTACTCAGGGGCGTGGAACACTGAAGCTTTCTTT. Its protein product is CASSYSGAWNTEAFF.

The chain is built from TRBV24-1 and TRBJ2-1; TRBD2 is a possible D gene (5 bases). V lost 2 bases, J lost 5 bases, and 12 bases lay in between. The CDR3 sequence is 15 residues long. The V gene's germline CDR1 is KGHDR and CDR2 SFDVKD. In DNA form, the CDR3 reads TGTGCCACCAGTGATTGGTCGTCGGGGAACAATGAGCAGTTCTTC. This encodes CATSDWSSGNNEQFF.

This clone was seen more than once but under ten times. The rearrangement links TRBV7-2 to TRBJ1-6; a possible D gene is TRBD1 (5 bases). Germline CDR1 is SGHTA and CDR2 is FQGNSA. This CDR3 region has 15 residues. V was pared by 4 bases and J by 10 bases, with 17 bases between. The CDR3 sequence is CASSSAPGVQSPLHF. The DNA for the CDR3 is TGTGCCAGCAGCTCCGCTCCGGGGGTCCAATCACCCCTCCACTTT.

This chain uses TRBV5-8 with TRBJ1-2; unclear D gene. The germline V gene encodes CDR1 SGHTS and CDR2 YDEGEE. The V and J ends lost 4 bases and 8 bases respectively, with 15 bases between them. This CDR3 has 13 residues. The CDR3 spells CASSPLDPSGYTF. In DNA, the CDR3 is TGTGCCAGCAGCCCCCTAGATCCATCCGGCTACACCTTC.

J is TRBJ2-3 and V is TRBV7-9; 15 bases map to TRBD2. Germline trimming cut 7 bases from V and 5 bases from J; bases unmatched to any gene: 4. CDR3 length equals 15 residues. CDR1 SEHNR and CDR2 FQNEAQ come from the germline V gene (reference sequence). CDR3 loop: CASIPGLAGGDTQYF. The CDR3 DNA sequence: TGTGCCAGCATCCCGGGACTAGCGGGAGGAGATACGCAGTATTTT.

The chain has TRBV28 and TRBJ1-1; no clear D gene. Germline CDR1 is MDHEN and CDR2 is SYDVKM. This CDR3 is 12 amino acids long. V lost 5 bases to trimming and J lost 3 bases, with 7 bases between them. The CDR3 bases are TGTGCCAGCAGTGGCACGTACACTGAAGCTTTCTTT. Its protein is CASSGTYTEAFF.

The DNA for the CDR3 is TGTGCCAGCAGTCCCCCGGACAGGGCGATTGAAGCTTTCTTT. It yields the protein CASSPPDRAIEAFF. This chain links TRBV27 with TRBJ1-1, with 8 bases that match TRBD1. Germline V lookup: CDR1 MNHEY, CDR2 SMNVEV (reference sequence). V lost 5 bases to trimming and J lost 7 bases; unmatched junction nucleotides: 9. This CDR3 is built from 14 residues.

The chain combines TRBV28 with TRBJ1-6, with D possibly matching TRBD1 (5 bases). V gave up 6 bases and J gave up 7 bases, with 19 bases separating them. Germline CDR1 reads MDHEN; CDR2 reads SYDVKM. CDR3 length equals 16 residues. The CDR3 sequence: CASRYPGGGGNSPLHF. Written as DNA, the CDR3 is TGTGCCAGCAGATACCCCGGGGGAGGAGGCAATTCACCCCTCCACTTT.

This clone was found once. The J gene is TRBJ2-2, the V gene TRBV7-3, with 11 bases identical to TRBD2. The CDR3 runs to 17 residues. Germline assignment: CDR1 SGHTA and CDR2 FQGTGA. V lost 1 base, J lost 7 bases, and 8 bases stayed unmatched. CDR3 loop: CASSLIGLAGGGGELFF. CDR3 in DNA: TGTGCCAGCAGCTTAATCGGCCTAGCGGGAGGCGGCGGGGAGCTGTTTTTT.

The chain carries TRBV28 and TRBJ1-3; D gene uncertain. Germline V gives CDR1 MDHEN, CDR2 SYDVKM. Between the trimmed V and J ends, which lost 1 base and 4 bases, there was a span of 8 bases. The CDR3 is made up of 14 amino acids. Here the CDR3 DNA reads TGTGCCAGCAGTTTATATACCCAGGGAAACACCATATATTTT. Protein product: CASSLYTQGNTIYF.

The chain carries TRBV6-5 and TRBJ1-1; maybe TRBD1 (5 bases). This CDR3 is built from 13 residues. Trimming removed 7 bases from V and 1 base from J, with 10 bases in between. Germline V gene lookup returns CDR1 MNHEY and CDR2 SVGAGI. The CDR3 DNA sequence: TGTGCCAGCACCCTTACAGGGAACACTGAAGCTTTCTTT. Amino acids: CASTLTGNTEAFF.

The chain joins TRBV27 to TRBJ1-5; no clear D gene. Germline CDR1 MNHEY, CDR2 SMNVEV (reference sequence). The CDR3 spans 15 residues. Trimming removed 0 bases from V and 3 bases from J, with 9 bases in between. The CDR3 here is CASSLSVWANQPQHF. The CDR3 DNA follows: TGTGCCAGCAGTTTATCGGTGTGGGCCAATCAGCCCCAGCATTTT.

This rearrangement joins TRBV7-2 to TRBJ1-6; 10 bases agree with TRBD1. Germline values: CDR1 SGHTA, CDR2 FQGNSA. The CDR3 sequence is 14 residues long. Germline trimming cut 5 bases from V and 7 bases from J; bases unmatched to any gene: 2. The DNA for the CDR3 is TGTGCCAGCAGCGTGACAGGGGGCAATTCACCCCTCCACTTT. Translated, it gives CASSVTGGNSPLHF.

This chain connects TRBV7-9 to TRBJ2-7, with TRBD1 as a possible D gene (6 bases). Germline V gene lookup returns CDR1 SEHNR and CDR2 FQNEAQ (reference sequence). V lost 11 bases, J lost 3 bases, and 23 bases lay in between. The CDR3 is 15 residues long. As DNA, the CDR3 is TGTGCCGGTCAATTCGGGTCAGGGGAAGGCTACGAGCAGTACTTC. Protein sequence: CAGQFGSGEGYEQYF.

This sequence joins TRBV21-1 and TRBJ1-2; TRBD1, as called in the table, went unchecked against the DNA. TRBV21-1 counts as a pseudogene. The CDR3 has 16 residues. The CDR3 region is CASRSGQTHGDYSYTF. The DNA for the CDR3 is TGTGCCAGCAGGTCGGGACAGACCCATGGGGATTATAGCTACACCTTC.

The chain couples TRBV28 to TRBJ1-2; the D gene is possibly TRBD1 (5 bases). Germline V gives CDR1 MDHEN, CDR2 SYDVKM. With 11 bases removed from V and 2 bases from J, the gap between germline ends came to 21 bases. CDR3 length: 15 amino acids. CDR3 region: CASQAGALANYGYTF. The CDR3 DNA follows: TGTGCCTCCCAGGCCGGGGCCCTAGCGAACTATGGCTACACCTTC.

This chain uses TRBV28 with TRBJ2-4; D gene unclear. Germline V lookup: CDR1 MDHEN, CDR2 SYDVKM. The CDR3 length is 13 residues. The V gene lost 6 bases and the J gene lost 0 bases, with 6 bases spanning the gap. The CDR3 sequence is CASSQLAKNIQYF. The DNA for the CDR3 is TGTGCCAGCAGCCAACTAGCCAAAAACATTCAGTACTTC.

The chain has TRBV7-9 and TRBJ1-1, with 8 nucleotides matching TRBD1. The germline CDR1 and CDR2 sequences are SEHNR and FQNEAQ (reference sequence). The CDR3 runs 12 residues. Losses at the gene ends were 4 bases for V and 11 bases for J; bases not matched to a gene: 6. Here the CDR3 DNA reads TGTGCCAGCAGCTCCAGACAGGGGCAGGCTTTCTTT. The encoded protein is CASSSRQGQAFF.

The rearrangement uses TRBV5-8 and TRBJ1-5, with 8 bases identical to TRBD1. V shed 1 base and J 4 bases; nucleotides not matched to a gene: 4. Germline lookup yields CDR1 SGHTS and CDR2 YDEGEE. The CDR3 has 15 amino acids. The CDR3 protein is CASSLSRGPNQPQHF. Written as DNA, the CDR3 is TGTGCCAGCAGCTTGTCCAGGGGGCCTAATCAGCCCCAGCATTTT.

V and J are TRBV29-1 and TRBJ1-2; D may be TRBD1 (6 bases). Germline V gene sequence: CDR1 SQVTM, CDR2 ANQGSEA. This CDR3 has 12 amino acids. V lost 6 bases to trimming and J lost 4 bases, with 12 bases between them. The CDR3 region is CSVHKGGYGYTF. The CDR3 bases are TGCAGCGTCCATAAAGGGGGCTATGGCTACACCTTC. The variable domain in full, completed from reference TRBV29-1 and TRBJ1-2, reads SAVISQKPSRDICQRGTSLTIQCQVDSQVTMMFWYRQQPGQSLTLIATANQGSEATYESGFVIDKFPISRPNLTFSTLTVSNMSPEDSSIYLCSVHKGGYGYTFGSGTRLTVV.

As DNA, the CDR3 is TGTGCCAGCAGCCGAAAGGGGGGGTTTGGGGAAAAACTGTTTTTT. This encodes CASSRKGGFGEKLFF. The chain combines TRBV14 with TRBJ1-4; D possibly corresponds to TRBD1 (6 bases). Germline CDR1 reads SGHDN; CDR2 reads FVKESK. The length of the CDR3 is 15 residues. Trimming pared 4 bases from V and 8 bases from J, leaving 17 bases between.